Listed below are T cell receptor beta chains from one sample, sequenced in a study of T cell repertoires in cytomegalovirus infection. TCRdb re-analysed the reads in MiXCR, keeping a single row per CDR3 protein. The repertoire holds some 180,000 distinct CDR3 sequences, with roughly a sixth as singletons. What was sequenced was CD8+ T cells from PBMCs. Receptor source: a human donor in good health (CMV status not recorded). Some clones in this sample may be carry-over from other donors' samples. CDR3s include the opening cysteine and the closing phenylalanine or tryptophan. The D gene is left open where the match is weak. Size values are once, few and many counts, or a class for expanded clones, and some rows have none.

CDR3nt: TGTGCCAGCAGTCTAACCCCACAGGGTTACACTGAAGCTTTCTTT
CDR3aa: CASSLTPQGYTEAFF
j_gene: TRBJ1-1
d_gene: -
abundance: -
v_gene: TRBV12-3/TRBV12-4

CDR3nt: TGTGCCAGCAGTGAGGGTAACGGGTATGGCTACACCTTC
CDR3aa: CASSEGNGYGYTF
j_gene: TRBJ1-2
d_gene: -
abundance: -
v_gene: TRBV27

CDR3nt: TGTGCCAGCAGTTTATTTCTGATGAGCGGGGGGCCAAACACAGATACGCAGTATTTT
CDR3aa: CASSLFLMSGGPNTDTQYF
j_gene: TRBJ2-3
d_gene: TRBD2
abundance: few
v_gene: TRBV27

CDR3nt: TGTGCCAGCAGTTACTTTTGGCGGAGCGGGGCCCCCCAAGAGACCCAGTACTTC
CDR3aa: CASSYFWRSGAPQETQYF
j_gene: TRBJ2-5
d_gene: TRBD2
abundance: few
v_gene: TRBV6-2/TRBV6-3

CDR3nt: TGTGCCAGCAGTCCTACTCTGGGCGGGGACGCAGATACGCAGTATTTT
CDR3aa: CASSPTLGGDADTQYF
j_gene: TRBJ2-3
d_gene: -
abundance: many
v_gene: TRBV6-9

CDR3nt: TGTGCCAGCAGCCCACAGGGAAAAGTCGCCGGGGAGCTGTTTTTT
CDR3aa: CASSPQGKVAGELFF
j_gene: TRBJ2-2
d_gene: -
abundance: -
v_gene: TRBV7-8

CDR3nt: TGTGCCAGCTACTATCCGGACAGGGCAGATGAAGCTTTCTTT
CDR3aa: CASYYPDRADEAFF
j_gene: TRBJ1-1
d_gene: TRBD1
abundance: -
v_gene: TRBV5-5

CDR3nt: TGTGCCAGCAAAGGGTACACCGGGGAGCTGTTTTTT
CDR3aa: CASKGYTGELFF
j_gene: TRBJ2-2
d_gene: -
abundance: -
v_gene: TRBV25-1

CDR3nt: TGTGCCAGCAGTTTATATGACAGCGATTTATACAACACTGAAGCTTTCTTT
CDR3aa: CASSLYDSDLYNTEAFF
j_gene: TRBJ1-1
d_gene: -
abundance: few
v_gene: TRBV12-3/TRBV12-4

CDR3nt: TGTGCCAGCAGAATGCGGGGGGGCCCTGACAATGAGCAGTTCTTC
CDR3aa: CASRMRGGPDNEQFF
j_gene: TRBJ2-1
d_gene: TRBD2
abundance: few
v_gene: TRBV6-2/TRBV6-3

CDR3nt: TGTGCCAGCGGAAGATTCAACCTCCACAATGAGCAGTTCTTC
CDR3aa: CASGRFNLHNEQFF
j_gene: TRBJ2-1
d_gene: -
abundance: few
v_gene: TRBV14

CDR3nt: TGTGCCAGCAGTAAAACCGGGGAGCTGTTTTTT
CDR3aa: CASSKTGELFF
j_gene: TRBJ2-2
d_gene: -
abundance: -
v_gene: TRBV6-2/TRBV6-3

CDR3nt: TGTGCCAGCAGCACCGGACAGAACCAAGAGACCCAGTACTTC
CDR3aa: CASSTGQNQETQYF
j_gene: TRBJ2-5
d_gene: -
abundance: once
v_gene: TRBV9